This TCR beta chain originates from a study of blood T cell repertoires in COVID-19. Study background: COVID-19 samples from acute and convalescent phases originated in the United States, Italy and Spain. T cells, B-cell-depleted T cells, or PBMCs supplied cDNA or gDNA.

Per the original data handling: Cell counts per sample came from amplifying reference gene primers. TCRdb's table, derived via immunoSEQ multiplex PCR, lists solely in-frame clones and lacks some. The D gene and trimming were derived from the DNA, and the V and J assignments and clone size from that table. The sample lists some 150,000 clones, more than 80% occurring once. The sequence was obtained from a man between 45 and 60 years old with acute or convalescent COVID-19. Material for sequencing was peripheral blood.

The CDR3 loop is CASTLIAGEGYEQYF. CDR3 DNA sequence: TGCGCCAGCACCCTTATAGCGGGAGAAGGCTACGAGCAGTACTTC. This rearrangement joins TRBV4-1 to TRBJ2-7; TRBD2 aligns across 9 bases. The trim removed 7 bases at V and 3 bases at J, leaving 10 bases unmatched. The CDR3 is 15 amino acids. Germline CDR1 and CDR2: MGHRA and YSYEKL.